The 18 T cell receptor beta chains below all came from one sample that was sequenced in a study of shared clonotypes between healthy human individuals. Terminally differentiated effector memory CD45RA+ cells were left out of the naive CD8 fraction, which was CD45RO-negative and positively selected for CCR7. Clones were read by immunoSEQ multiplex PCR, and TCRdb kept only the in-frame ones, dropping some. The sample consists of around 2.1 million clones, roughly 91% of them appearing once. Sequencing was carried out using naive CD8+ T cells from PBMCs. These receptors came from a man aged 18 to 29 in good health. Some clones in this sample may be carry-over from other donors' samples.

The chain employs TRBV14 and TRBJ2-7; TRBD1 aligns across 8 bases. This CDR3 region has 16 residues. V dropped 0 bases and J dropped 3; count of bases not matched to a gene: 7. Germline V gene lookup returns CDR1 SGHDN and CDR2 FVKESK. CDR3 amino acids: CASSQDTGGSHYEQYF. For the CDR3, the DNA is TGTGCCAGCAGCCAAGATACAGGGGGAAGCCACTACGAGCAGTACTTC.

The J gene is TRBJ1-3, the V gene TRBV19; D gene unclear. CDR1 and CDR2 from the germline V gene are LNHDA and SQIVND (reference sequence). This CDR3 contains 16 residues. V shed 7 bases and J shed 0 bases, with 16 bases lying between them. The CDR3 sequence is CASNLPGRISGNTIYF. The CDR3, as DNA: TGTGCCAGTAACCTACCCGGGAGGATCTCTGGAAACACCATATATTTT.

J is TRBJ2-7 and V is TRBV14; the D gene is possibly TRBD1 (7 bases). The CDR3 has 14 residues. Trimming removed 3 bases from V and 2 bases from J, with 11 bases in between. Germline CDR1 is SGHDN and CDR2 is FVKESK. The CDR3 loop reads CASSQGGQTYEQYF. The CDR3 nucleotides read TGTGCCAGCAGCCAGGGGGGACAGACCTACGAGCAGTACTTC.

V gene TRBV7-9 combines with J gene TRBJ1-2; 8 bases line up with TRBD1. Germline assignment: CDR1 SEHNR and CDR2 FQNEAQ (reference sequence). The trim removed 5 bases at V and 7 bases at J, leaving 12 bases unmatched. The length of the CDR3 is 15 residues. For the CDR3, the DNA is TGTGCCAGCAGCCACATGCGACAGGGGTTCTTTGGCTACACCTTC. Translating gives CASSHMRQGFFGYTF.

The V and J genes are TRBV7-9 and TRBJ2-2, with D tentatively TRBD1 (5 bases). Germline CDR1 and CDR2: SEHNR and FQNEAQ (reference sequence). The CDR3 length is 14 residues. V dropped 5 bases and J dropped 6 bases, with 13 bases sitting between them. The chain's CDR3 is CASSLSDKPGELFF. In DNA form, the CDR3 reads TGTGCCAGCAGCCTATCGGACAAGCCCGGGGAGCTGTTTTTT.

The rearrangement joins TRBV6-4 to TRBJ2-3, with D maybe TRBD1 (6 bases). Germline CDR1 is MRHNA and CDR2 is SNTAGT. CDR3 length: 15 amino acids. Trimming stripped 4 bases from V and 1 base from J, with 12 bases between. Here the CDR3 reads CASSVTGSRTDTQYF. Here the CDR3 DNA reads TGTGCCAGCAGTGTCACAGGGTCCCGCACAGATACGCAGTATTTT.

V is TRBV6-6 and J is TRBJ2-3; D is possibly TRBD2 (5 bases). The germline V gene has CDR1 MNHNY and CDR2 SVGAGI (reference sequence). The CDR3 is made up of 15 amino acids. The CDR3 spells CVTADRAVSTDTQYF. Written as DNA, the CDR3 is TGTGTCACAGCAGATCGAGCGGTTAGCACAGATACGCAGTATTTT.

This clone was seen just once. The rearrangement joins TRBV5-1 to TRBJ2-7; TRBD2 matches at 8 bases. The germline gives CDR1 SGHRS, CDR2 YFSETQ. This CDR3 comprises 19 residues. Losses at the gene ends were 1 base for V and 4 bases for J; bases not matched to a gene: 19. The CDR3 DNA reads TGCGCCAGCAGCTTGTCAATTCATTCCGCGGCGGGAGGTAGGTACGAGCAGTACTTC. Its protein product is CASSLSIHSAAGGRYEQYF.

The CDR3 protein is CASSFQGAGANVLTF. The CDR3 nucleotides read TGTGCCAGCAGTTTCCAGGGGGCTGGGGCCAACGTCCTGACTTTC. The genes are TRBV27 and TRBJ2-6; TRBD1 matches at 7 bases. Germline V gene data show CDR1 as MNHEY and CDR2 as SMNVEV (reference sequence). V lost 3 bases and J lost 2; bases outside the gene matches: 1. The CDR3 runs 15 residues.

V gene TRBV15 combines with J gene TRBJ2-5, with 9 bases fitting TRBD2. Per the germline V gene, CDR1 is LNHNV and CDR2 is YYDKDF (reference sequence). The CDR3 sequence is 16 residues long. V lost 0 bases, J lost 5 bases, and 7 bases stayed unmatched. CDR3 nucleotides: TGTGCCACCAGCAGAGAAGTAGCGGGAGAGGGGGAGACCCAGTACTTC. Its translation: CATSREVAGEGETQYF.

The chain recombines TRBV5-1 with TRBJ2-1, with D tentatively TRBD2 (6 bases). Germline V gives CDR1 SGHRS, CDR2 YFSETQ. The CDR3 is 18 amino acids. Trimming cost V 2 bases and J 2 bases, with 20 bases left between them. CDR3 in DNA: TGCGCCAGCAGCTTCCCGGGTGGGGTTGCGGGGACCTACAATGAGCAGTTCTTC. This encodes CASSFPGGVAGTYNEQFF.

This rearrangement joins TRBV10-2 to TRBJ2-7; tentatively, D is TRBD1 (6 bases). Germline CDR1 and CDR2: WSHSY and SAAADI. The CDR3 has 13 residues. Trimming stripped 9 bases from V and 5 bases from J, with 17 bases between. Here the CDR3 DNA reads TGCGCCAGTGGGGGCGGCCTGGGGGACGAGCAGTACTTC. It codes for CASGGGLGDEQYF.

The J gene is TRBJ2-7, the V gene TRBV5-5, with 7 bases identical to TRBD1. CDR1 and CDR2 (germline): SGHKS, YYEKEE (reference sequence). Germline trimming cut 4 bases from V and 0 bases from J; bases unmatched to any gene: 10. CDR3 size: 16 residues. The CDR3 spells CASSVGDRPISYEQYF. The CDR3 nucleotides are TGTGCCAGCAGCGTAGGGGACAGACCGATCTCCTACGAGCAGTACTTC.

Here the CDR3 reads CASREGGRASTDTQYF. The CDR3 bases are TGTGCCAGCAGGGAAGGCGGGCGCGCTAGCACAGATACGCAGTATTTT. This chain joins TRBV7-8 and TRBJ2-3; a weak D match, TRBD2 (5 bases). V lost 6 bases and J 0 bases, leaving 16 bases between the germline ends. Germline values: CDR1 SGHVS, CDR2 FQNEAQ. This CDR3 region has 16 residues.

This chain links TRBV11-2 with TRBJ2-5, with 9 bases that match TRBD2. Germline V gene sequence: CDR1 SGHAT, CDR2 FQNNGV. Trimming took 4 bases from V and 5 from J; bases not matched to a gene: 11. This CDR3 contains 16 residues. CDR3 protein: CASSSPFSGSEETQYF. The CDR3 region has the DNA TGTGCCAGCAGCTCACCTTTTAGCGGGAGCGAGGAGACCCAGTACTTC.

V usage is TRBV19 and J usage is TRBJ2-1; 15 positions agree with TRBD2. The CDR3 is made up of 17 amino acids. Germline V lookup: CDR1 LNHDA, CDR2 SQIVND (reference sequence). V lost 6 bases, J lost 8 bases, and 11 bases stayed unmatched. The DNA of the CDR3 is TGTGCCAGTAGCCACCGCGGACTAGCGGGAGGGTCCGATGAGCAGTTCTTC. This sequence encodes CASSHRGLAGGSDEQFF.

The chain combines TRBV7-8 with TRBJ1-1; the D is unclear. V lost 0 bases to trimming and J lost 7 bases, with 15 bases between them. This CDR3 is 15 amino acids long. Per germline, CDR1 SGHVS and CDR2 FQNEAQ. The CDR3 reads CASSLATISHYEAFF. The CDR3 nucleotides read TGTGCCAGCAGCTTAGCGACTATCTCACACTATGAAGCTTTCTTT.

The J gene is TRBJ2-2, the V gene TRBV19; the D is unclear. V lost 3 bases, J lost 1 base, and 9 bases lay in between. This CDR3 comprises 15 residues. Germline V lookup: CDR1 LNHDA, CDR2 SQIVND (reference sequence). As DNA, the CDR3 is TGTGCCAGTAGTATTCTTCCCGGGAACACCGGGGAGCTGTTTTTT. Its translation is CASSILPGNTGELFF.